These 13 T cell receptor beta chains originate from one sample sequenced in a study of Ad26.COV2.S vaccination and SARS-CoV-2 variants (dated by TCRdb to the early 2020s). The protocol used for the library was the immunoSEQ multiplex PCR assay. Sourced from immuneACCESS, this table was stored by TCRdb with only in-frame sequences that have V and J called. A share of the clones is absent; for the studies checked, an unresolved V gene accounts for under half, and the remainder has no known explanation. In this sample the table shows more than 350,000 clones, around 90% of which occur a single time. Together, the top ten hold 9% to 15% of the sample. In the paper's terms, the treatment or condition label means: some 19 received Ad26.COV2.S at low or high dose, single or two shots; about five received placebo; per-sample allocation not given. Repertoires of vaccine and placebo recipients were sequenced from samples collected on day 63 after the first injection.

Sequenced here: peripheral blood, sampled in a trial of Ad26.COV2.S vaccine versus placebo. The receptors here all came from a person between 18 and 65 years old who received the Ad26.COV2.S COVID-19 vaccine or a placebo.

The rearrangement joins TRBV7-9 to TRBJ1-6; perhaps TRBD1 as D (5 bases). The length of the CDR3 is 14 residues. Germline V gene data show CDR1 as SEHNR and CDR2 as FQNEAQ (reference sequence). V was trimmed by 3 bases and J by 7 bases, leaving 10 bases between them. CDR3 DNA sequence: TGTGCCAGCAGCTTCGGGGACGGAAATTCACCCCTCCACTTT. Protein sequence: CASSFGDGNSPLHF.

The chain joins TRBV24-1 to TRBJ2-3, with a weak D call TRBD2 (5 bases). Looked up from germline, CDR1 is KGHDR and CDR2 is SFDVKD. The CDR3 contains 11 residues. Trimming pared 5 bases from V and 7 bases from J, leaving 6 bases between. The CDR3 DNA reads TGTGCCACCAGTGCGGGAAATACGCAGTATTTT. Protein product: CATSAGNTQYF.

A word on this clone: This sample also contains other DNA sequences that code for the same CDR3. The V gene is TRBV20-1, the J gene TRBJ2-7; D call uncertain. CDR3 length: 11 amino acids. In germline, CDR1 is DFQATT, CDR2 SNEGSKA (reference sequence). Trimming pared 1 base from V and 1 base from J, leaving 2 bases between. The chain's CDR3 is CSARGSYEQYF. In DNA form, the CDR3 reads TGCAGTGCTAGAGGATCCTACGAGCAGTACTTC.

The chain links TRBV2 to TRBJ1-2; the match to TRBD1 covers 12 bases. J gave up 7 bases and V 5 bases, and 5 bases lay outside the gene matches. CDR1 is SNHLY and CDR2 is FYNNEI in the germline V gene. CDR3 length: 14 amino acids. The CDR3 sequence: CASSSGQGAFGYTF. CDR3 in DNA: TGTGCCAGCAGTTCGGGACAGGGGGCGTTTGGCTACACCTTC.

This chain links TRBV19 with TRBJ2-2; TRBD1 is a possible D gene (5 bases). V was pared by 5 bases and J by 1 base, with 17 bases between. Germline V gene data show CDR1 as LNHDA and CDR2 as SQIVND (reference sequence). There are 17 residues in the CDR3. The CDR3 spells CASSSWVGQGNTGELFF. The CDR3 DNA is TGTGCCAGTAGTTCGTGGGTGGGGCAGGGGAACACCGGGGAGCTGTTTTTT.

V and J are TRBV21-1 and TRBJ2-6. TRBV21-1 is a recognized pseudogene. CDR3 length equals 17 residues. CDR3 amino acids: CASSLGPLGAGANVLTF. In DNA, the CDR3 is TGTGCCAGCAGCCTGGGCCCACTGGGGGCTGGGGCCAACGTCCTGACTTTC.

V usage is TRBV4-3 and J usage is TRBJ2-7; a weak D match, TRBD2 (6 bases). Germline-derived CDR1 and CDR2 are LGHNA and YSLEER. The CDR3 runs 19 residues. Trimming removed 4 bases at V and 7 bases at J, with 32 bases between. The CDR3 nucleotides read TGCGCCAGCAGCCCCCCTCGTAAAGTCCCGGGAGAGGTAATGAGGGAGCAGTACTTC. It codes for CASSPPRKVPGEVMREQYF.

CDR3 in amino acids: CASSRTSSYNEQFF. The CDR3 nucleotides read TGTGCCAGCAGTCGGACTAGCTCCTACAATGAGCAGTTCTTC. This chain links TRBV2 with TRBJ2-1; 7 bases align to TRBD2. The V gene's germline CDR1 is SNHLY and CDR2 FYNNEI. J lost 0 bases, V lost 5 bases, and 1 base had no gene match. The CDR3 runs to 14 residues.

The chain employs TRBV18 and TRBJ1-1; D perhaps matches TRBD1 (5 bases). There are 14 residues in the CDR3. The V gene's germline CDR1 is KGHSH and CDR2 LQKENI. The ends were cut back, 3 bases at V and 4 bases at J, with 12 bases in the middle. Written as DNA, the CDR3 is TGTGCCAGCTCACCCCAGGGCCTCGGCACTGAAGCTTTCTTT. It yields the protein CASSPQGLGTEAFF. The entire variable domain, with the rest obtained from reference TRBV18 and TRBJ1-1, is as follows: NAGVMQNPRHLVRRRGQEARLRCSPMKGHSHVYWYRQLPEEGLKFMVYLQKENIIDESGMPKERFSAEFPKEGPSILRIQQVVRGDSAAYFCASSPQGLGTEAFFGQGTRLTVV.

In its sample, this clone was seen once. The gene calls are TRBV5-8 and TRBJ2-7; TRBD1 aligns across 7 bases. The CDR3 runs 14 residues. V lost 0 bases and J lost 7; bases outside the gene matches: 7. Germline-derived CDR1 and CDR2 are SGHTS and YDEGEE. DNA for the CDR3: TGTGCCAGCAGCTTGGCTCCTCAGGGGGAGGAGCAGTACTTC. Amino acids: CASSLAPQGEEQYF. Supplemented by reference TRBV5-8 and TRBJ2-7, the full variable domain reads EAGVTQSPTHLIKTRGQQATLRCSPISGHTSVYWYQQALGLGLQFLLWYDEGEERNRGNFPPRFSGRQFPNYSSELNVNALELEDSALYLCASSLAPQGEEQYFGPGTRLTVT.

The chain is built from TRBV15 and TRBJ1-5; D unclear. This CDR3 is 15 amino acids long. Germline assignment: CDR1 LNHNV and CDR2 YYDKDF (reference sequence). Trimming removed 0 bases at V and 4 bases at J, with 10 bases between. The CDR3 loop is CATSRDFLDNQPQHF. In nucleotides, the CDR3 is TGTGCCACCAGCAGAGATTTTTTGGATAATCAGCCCCAGCATTTT.

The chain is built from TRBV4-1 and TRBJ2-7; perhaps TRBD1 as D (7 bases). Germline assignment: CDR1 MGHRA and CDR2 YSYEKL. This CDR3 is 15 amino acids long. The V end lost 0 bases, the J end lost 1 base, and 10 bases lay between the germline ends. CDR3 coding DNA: TGCGCCAGCAGCCAAGAAGCAGGGGGGTCCTACGAGCAGTACTTC. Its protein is CASSQEAGGSYEQYF.

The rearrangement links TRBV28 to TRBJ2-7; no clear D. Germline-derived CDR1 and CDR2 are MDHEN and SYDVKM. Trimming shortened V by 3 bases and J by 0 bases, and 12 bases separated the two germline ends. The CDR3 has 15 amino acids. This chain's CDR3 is CASSFRRQSSYEQYF. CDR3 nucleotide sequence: TGTGCCAGCAGTTTCCGGCGGCAAAGCTCCTACGAGCAGTACTTC.